One T cell receptor beta chain is described in this entry. Its antigen specificity is not known. Per-nucleotide qualities are absent, and no much larger clonotype sits a single base away. The data were obtained in a study of T cell responses to AZD1222 COVID-19 vaccine (dated by TCRdb to the early 2020s). About the study as a whole: Because spike-specific TCR depth and breadth did not differ between the two schedules, AZD1222 recipients who got a second dose at roughly 4 weeks were pooled with those who got a second dose at roughly 12 weeks. TCR sequencing was performed for 230 to 250 trial participants, of whom some 200 were given two doses of AZD1222 and some 26 were given two doses of MenACWY control vaccine. Trial participants were enrolled into age subgroups of 18-55, 56-69 and 70-plus years, which contained 148, 28 and 57 TCR-sequenced participants, respectively. The full study reports these points: The whole spike protein was spanned by vaccine-associated CD4 TCRs, and dominant responses were seen in regions 160-218 and 743-854. Participants were mostly white British, with more females than males. The authors suggested clonal diversity may have been underestimated. Because no day 14 peak-response samples were available, repertoires were characterized only after the peak T cell response. In the small 56-69-year group, the increase in depth fell short of significance, most likely because of low power. Conclusions about previously exposed vaccinees are limited because only five to seven AZD1222 recipients were SARS-CoV-2 seropositive at baseline. Spike-specific TCR breadth and depth rose significantly after two AZD1222 doses compared with day 0 and with MenACWY recipients. Nearly half of unique spike-specific TCRs reportedly recognized epitopes outside regions mutated in the B.1.351 and B.1.1.7 variants.

The CDR3 regions of human TCRbeta chains were analyzed by immunosequencing. As for the original processing: Repertoire TCRs were checked for matches against a reference library of SARS-CoV-2-specific TCRs that had been generated using the MIRA antigen-specificity platform. Breadth meant the fraction of unique TCRs that were SARS-CoV-2-associated, whereas depth meant the fraction of total T cells that were SARS-CoV-2-associated. Using the MIRA data, each spike-specific TCR was assigned both to the spike region to which the TCR was reactive and to a CD4 or CD8 class. Log10-transformed breadth and depth values were compared by one-way ANOVA with Sidak's multiple comparisons tests. The source is immuneACCESS, and TCRdb retained only in-frame sequences with V and J called. Part of the clones is not carried over; for the studies checked, unresolved V genes explain less than half of this, and the remainder is unexplained. D and trimming were read from the DNA, whereas the V and J calls and clone size are those reported in that table. In all, the sample holds some 100,000 clones, and 80% to 90% of those were seen once. The ten largest clonotypes hold 3% to 3.5% of the sample.

This sample's time point label indicates: baseline before first vaccination. Vaccinee samples came from UK trials COV001 and COV002, including a single-blind randomized controlled phase 2/3 trial of AZD1222 (ChAdOx1 nCoV-19) in healthy adults. Trial participant PBMC samples were collected at day 0 and day 28 after the second dose for TCRbeta chain sequencing. From the cysteine up to the phenylalanine, the CDR3 has a length of 14 residues. Kept here is only the CDR3 DNA, which spans 42 bases and is read in frame from base 1. Per the germline V gene (reference sequence), SEHNR is the CDR1 and FQNEAQ is the CDR2. Trimmed from V: 7 bases; trimmed from J: 3 bases; junction bases lacking a gene match: 4.

Recombination joined TRBV7-9 with TRBJ1-2, with 11 middle bases fitting TRBD1. Sequencing was performed on peripheral blood, taken on day 0 of AZD1222 vaccination. The receptor was isolated from an adult in good health. The CDR3 region has the sequence CASIPGQGDYGYTF. The nucleotide sequence is TGTGCCAGCATCCCGGGACAGGGGGACTATGGCTACACCTTC.